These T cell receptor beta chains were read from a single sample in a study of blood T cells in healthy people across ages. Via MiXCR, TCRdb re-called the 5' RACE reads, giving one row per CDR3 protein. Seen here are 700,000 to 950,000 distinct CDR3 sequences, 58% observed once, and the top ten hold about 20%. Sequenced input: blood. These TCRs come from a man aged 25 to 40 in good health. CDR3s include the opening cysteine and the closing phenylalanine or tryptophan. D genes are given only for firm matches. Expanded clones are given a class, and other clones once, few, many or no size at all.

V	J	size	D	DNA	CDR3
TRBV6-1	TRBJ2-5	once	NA	TGTGCCAGCAGTGAAGTAGGGGGGAGATGGCAAGAGACCCAGTACTTC	CASSEVGGRWQETQYF
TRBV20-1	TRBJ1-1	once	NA	TGCAGTGCGCCAAGGGATCCGGGCACTGAAGCTTTCTTT	CSAPRDPGTEAFF
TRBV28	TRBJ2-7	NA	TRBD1	TGTGCCAGCACAGGGACAGGGGGCTACTACAAGCAGTACTTC	CASTGTGGYYKQYF
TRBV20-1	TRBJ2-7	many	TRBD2	TGCAGTGCCCCGAAGGGGCTAGCGGGGTTACTTACCTACGAGCAGTACTTC	CSAPKGLAGLLTYEQYF
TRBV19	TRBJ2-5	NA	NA	TGTGCCAGTAGTTTCCAGCTTTACGGGACGGAGACCCAGTACTTC	CASSFQLYGTETQYF
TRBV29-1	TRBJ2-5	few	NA	TGCAGCGTTGAAGATCGAGGTCACGCGGGTCCGGAGACCCAGTACTTC	CSVEDRGHAGPETQYF
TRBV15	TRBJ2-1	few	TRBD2	TGTGCCACCAGCAGAGGAGCGGGGGGCCACTCCTACAATGAGCAGTTCTTC	CATSRGAGGHSYNEQFF
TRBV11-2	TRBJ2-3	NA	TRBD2	TGTGCCAGCAGCCCACTAGCGGGGGGGCCGAATACGCAGTATTTT	CASSPLAGGPNTQYF
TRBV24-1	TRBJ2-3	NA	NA	TGTGCCACCAGTGATAGCGCACCTCCTAGACACAGAGACGCAGTATTT	CATSDSAPPRHRDAVF
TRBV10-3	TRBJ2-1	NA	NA	TGCGCCAGCAGTGACCGCGGGACTCCCTACAATGAGCAGTTCTTC	CASSDRGTPYNEQFF
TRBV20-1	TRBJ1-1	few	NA	TGCAGTGCTACGACAGGTAGGGCCACTGAAGCTTTCTTT	CSATTGRATEAFF
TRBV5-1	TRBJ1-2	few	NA	TGCGCCAGCAGCTTGGACACGGCCTCAGAGGGTTATGGCTACACCTTC	CASSLDTASEGYGYTF
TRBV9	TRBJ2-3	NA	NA	TGTGCCAGCAGCTCCGACTCCCCGCATACGCAGTATTTT	CASSSDSPHTQYF
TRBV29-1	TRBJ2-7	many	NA	TGCAGCGTTGAGGGAGGCCAGACCTACGAGCAGTACTTC	CSVEGGQTYEQYF
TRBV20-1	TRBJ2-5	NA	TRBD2	TGCAGTGCTAGAACGGGGGGGGCCGGTGAGACCCAGTACTTC	CSARTGGAGETQYF
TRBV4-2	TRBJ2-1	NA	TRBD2	TGTGCCAGCAGCCAAGGCGGGAGGGCCGTCGACAATGAGCAGTTCTTC	CASSQGGRAVDNEQFF
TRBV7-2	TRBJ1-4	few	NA	TGTGCCAGCAGCTTAAGGGGGTCTCTTAATGAAAAACTGTTTTTT	CASSLRGSLNEKLFF
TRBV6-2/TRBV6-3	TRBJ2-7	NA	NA	TGTGCCAGCAGTGGACACAATGAGCAGTACTTC	CASSGHNEQYF
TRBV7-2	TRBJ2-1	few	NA	TGTGCCAGCAGCTCGTCGGGGTTAGGGTCCAATGAGCAGTTCTTC	CASSSSGLGSNEQFF
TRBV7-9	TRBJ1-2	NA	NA	TGTGCCAGCAGCCCAGGGGCGGGCCGTGGCTACACCTTC	CASSPGAGRGYTF
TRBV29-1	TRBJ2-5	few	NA	TGCAGCGTGGATCTAATCAAGGGACAAACCCAGTACTTC	CSVDLIKGQTQYF
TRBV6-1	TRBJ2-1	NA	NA	TGTGCCAGCAGTGAAGCGCAAGGGGGGCAACCTTACAATGAGCAGTTCTTC	CASSEAQGGQPYNEQFF
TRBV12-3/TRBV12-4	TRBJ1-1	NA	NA	TGTGCCAGCAGTTTTATCTTTGCCGGCCTTGAGGACACTGAAGCTTTCTTT	CASSFIFAGLEDTEAFF
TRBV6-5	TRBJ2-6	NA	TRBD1	TGTGCCAGCAGTTACACGGGACAGGGGACAGGGGCCAACGTCCTGACTTTC	CASSYTGQGTGANVLTF
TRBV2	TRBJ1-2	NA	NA	TGTGCCAGCAGTGAAGGAGCGACTGGCTACACCTTC	CASSEGATGYTF
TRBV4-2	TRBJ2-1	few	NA	TGTGCCAGCAGCCAAGATCCCACAGGCCTCTCCTACAATGAGCAGTTCTTC	CASSQDPTGLSYNEQFF
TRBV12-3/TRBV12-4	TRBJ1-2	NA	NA	TGTGCCAGCGGCCCCGGGAGCTATGGCTACACCTTC	CASGPGSYGYTF
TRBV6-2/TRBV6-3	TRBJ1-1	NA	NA	TGTGCCACCGCACCTGACCGCGCCGAAGCTTTCTTT	CATAPDRAEAFF
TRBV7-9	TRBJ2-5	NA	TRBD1	TGTGCCAGCAGCCCTAGGGGGCTCGGGGAGACCCAGTACTTC	CASSPRGLGETQYF
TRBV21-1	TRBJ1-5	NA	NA	TGTGCCAGCAGCAAAGACGAGACAGCGAAAAGTCTTAGCAATCAGCCCCAGCATTTT	CASSKDETAKSLSNQPQHF
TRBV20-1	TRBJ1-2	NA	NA	TGCAGTGCTCCACGGACAGAACCCTATGGCTACACCTTC	CSAPRTEPYGYTF
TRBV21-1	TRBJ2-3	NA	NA	TGTGCCAGCACCGGAAAGGGGACCACAGATACGCAGTATTTT	CASTGKGTTDTQYF
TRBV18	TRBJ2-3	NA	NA	TGTGCCAGCTCACCGGCATTGGGGACGGACACGCAGTATTTT	CASSPALGTDTQYF
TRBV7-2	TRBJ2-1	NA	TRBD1	TGTGCCAGCAGCTTGATGGGACAGGGGGTCAATGAGCAGTTCTTC	CASSLMGQGVNEQFF
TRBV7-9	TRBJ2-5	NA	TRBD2	TGTGCCAGCAGCTTAGAGGCTAGCGGGATGTACCAAGAGACCCAGTACTTC	CASSLEASGMYQETQYF
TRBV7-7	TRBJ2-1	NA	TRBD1	TGTGCTAGCAGCGTAAGTAGTACAGGGGAGAAGCAGTTCTTC	CASSVSSTGEKQFF
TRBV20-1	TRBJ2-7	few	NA	TGCAGTGCCACAGTTGACGCCTACGAGCAGTACTTC	CSATVDAYEQYF
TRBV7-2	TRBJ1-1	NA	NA	TGTGCCAGCAGCGTGGGCCCGGGGCTAGCTATGAACACTGAAGCTTTCTTT	CASSVGPGLAMNTEAFF
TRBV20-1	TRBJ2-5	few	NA	TGCAGTGCTAGTGTGGCTAGCGTCGAGAGGGAGACCCAGTACTTC	CSASVASVERETQYF
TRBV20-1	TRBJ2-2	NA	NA	TGCAGTGCCATCCACTTCAACACCGGGGAGCTGTTTTTT	CSAIHFNTGELFF
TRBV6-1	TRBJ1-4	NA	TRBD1	TGTGCCAGCTCGGGACAGCTTAATGAAAAACTGTTTTTT	CASSGQLNEKLFF
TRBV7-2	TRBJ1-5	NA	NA	TGTGCCAGCAGCGCGGACGGCTATAGCAATCAGCCCCAGCATTTT	CASSADGYSNQPQHF
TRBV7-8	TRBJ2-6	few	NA	TGTGCCAGCAGCGAGTGGGGGGCCAACGTCCTGACTTTC	CASSEWGANVLTF
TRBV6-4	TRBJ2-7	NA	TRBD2	TGTGCCAGCGCTAAGCGGGAGGGGACAGGCGAGCAGTACTTC	CASAKREGTGEQYF
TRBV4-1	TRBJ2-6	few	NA	TGCGCCAGCAGCCAAGTGGCACAGATCTCTGGGGCCAACGTCCTGACTTTC	CASSQVAQISGANVLTF
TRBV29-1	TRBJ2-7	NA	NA	TGCAGCGTATTCGGCGGGACTCACTACGAGCAGTACTTC	CSVFGGTHYEQYF
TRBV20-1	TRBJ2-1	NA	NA	TGCAGTGCTAGGGCCGGGAACCTCTACAATGAGCAGTTCTTC	CSARAGNLYNEQFF
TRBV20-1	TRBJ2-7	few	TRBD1	TGCAGTGCCCCAGCTGCAGGGGGCGCGGGAGAGCAGTACTTC	CSAPAAGGAGEQYF
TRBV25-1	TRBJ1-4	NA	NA	TGTGCCAGCAGTTGGGTGGATGAAAAACTGTTTTTT	CASSWVDEKLFF
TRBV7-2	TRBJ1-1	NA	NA	TGTGTCAGCATCCCAACCGGGGCACACACTGAAGCTTTCTTT	CVSIPTGAHTEAFF
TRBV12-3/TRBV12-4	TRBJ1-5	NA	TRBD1	TGTGCCAGCATCGGAGGACAGGGGAATCAGCCCCAGCATTTT	CASIGGQGNQPQHF
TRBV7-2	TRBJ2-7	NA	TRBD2	TGTGCCAGCAGCTTAGTAATAGCGGGAGCGGACGAGCAGTACTTC	CASSLVIAGADEQYF
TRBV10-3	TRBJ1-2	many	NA	TGTGCCATCAGTGAGTCCCGTACGGCGAGCTATGGCTACACCTTC	CAISESRTASYGYTF
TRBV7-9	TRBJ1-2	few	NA	TGTGCCAGCAGCTTGACAGAAAACTATGGCTACACCTTC	CASSLTENYGYTF
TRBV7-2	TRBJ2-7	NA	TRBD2	TGTGCCAGCAGCTTCGTAGGGTCAACTAGCGGATCGGTGGAGTACTTC	CASSFVGSTSGSVEYF
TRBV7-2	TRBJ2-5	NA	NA	TGTGCCAGCAGCCTGGGGAGGAGGGTGGAGACCCAGTACTTC	CASSLGRRVETQYF